This T cell receptor beta chain comes out of a study of T cell changes during pregnancy in multiple sclerosis. Trimming took off 4 bases at V and 10 bases at J, with 24 bases between the two ends. The CDR3 is made up of 16 amino acids. Germline assignment: CDR1 SGHRS and CDR2 YFSETQ. Profiling relied on immunoSEQ multiplex PCR, and the TCRdb table lists in-frame clones only, not all of them. The repertoire has roughly 100,000 clones, more than 90% of them found once; the top ten carry around 3.1%. A single count supports this clone. The chain employs TRBV5-1 and TRBJ2-1, with D possibly being TRBD2 (6 bases). The material was peripheral blood, obtained in the second trimester of pregnancy. The sequence was collected from a female donor with multiple sclerosis, enrolled in a pregnancy study. The CDR3 coding sequence is TGCGCCAGCAGCCCGGAGGTCCTAGCGTTAAGGAACGAGCAGTTCTTC. Its translation: CASSPEVLALRNEQFF.